This T cell receptor beta chain came from a study of blood T cell repertoires in COVID-19. At the level of the study: The origin of the acute and convalescent COVID-19 samples was the United States, Italy and Spain. T cells, B-cell-depleted T cells, or PBMCs provided the cDNA or gDNA that served as material.

Germline V gene sequence: CDR1 SGHTA, CDR2 FQGTGA. Trimming stripped 0 bases from V and 3 bases from J, with 8 bases between. This CDR3 is built from 14 residues. Those designated as exposed participants met a COVID-19 case within 2 weeks before study entry. Data came from immunoSEQ multiplex PCR; TCRdb stores just in-frame clones and leaves some out. Among fewer than 350,000 clones listed, 85% were seen once. The source is a woman younger than 45 who had been exposed to COVID-19. The source material was PBMCs or T cells enriched from blood (not recorded which). The V and J genes are TRBV7-3 and TRBJ1-2; no clear D gene. The CDR3 DNA reads as TGTGCCAGCAGCTTAACCAGTCTGGACTATGGCTACACCTTC. Protein product: CASSLTSLDYGYTF.